Presented here are 24 T cell receptor beta chains from one specimen sequenced in a study of blood T cells in healthy people across ages. A sample-barcoded 5' primer and a J-beta primer mix were used in a second PCR of roughly 6 to 11 cycles. From the 5' RACE reads, TCRdb called clonotypes with MiXCR, one entry per CDR3 protein. The sample carries around 870,000 distinct CDR3 sequences, more than 25% recorded once. The sequenced material came from blood. The receptors come from a woman at least 80 years old in good health.

This clonotype was recorded at least ten times. The CDR3 DNA is TGTGCCAGCAGCGCCGCCGGACTACTCCCCAGGGCGCAGTATTTT. Translated: CASSAAGLLPRAQYF. The chain is built from TRBV7-8 and TRBJ2-3; TRBD2 is a possible D gene (6 bases). CDR1 is SGHVS and CDR2 is FQNEAQ in the germline V gene. Trimming removed 5 bases at V and 10 bases at J, with 22 bases between. There are 15 residues in the CDR3.

J is TRBJ2-5 and V is TRBV4-3; weak D call: TRBD1 (5 bases). CDR3 length equals 14 residues. Germline lookup yields CDR1 LGHNA and CDR2 YSLEER. Between the trimmed V and J ends, which lost 0 bases and 11 bases, there was a span of 16 bases. The CDR3 coding sequence is TGCGCCAGCAGCCAAGAACCGACGGACAATGAGCAGTACTTC. Its translation is CASSQEPTDNEQYF.

Ten or more counts support this clonotype. The CDR3 sequence is CASSQNRQSTDTQYF. DNA for the CDR3: TGTGCCAGCAGCCAAAATCGACAGTCCACAGATACGCAGTATTTT. V usage is TRBV3-1 and J usage is TRBJ2-3, with D tentatively TRBD1 (5 bases). V dropped 2 bases and J dropped 2 bases, with 11 bases sitting between them. CDR3 length: 15 amino acids. Germline lookup yields CDR1 LGHDT and CDR2 YNNKEL (reference sequence).

The rearrangement links TRBV10-3 to TRBJ2-2; D not resolved. Trimming left V 3 bases short and J 3 bases short, with 8 bases between. The CDR3 covers 14 residues. The germline CDR1 and CDR2 sequences are ENHRY and SYGVKD. CDR3 sequence reads: CAISDKGYTGELFF. In nucleotides, the CDR3 is TGTGCCATCAGTGATAAGGGCTACACCGGGGAGCTGTTTTTT.

The rearrangement uses TRBV7-2 and TRBJ1-5; no definite D call. Trimming cost V 1 base and J 0 bases, with 10 bases left between them. Germline V gene data show CDR1 as SGHTA and CDR2 as FQGNSA. The CDR3 consists of 16 residues. CDR3 sequence reads: CASSLVSAYSNQPQHF. The CDR3 nucleotides are TGTGCCAGCAGCTTAGTCTCCGCATATAGCAATCAGCCCCAGCATTTT.

This clonotype has ten or more counts. DNA for the CDR3: TGTGCCAGTAGTGTGATAGGGGAGAAGCAGTACTTC. It encodes CASSVIGEKQYF. The chain employs TRBV19 and TRBJ2-7, with D perhaps given as TRBD1 or TRBD2 (5 bases each). V lost 5 bases, J lost 8 bases, and 13 bases lay in between. Germline lookup yields CDR1 LNHDA and CDR2 SQIVND (reference sequence). The length of the CDR3 is 12 residues.

This clonotype was counted at least ten times. This rearrangement joins TRBV24-1 to TRBJ1-2; D remains unclear. The germline V and J ends were trimmed by 6 bases and 3 bases, with 7 bases remaining between them. Germline values: CDR1 KGHDR, CDR2 SFDVKD. This CDR3 is 12 amino acids long. CDR3 sequence (DNA): TGTGCCACCAGTAGCGGCCACTATGGCTACACCTTC. It yields the protein CATSSGHYGYTF.

J is TRBJ1-5 and V is TRBV7-2; possible D gene TRBD1, 5 bases. Germline CDR1 reads SGHTA; CDR2 reads FQGNSA. This CDR3 region has 15 residues. V lost 5 bases and J 5 bases, leaving 16 bases between the germline ends. The DNA for the CDR3 is TGTGCCAGCAGCGAGGGGCGGGGCGGTCATCAGCCCCAGCATTTT. It specifies CASSEGRGGHQPQHF.

As to this clonotype: At one end the junction does not follow the germline gene, possibly because of a read error. The genes are TRBV7-2 and TRBJ2-3; the D is unclear. The V gene's germline CDR1 is SGHTA and CDR2 FQGNSA. This CDR3 contains 12 residues. CDR3 DNA sequence: TGTGCCAGCAACTTACTCTCAGATACGCAGTATTTT. This encodes CASNLLSDTQYF.

This clonotype was recorded many times. V is TRBV28 and J is TRBJ2-1, with 9 bases that match TRBD2. The CDR3 has 15 amino acids. The germline gives CDR1 MDHEN, CDR2 SYDVKM. The trim removed 0 bases at V and 4 bases at J, leaving 1 base unmatched. The CDR3 bases are TGTGCCAGCAGTTTATGGCGGGGGGGATACAATGAGCAGTTCTTC. It codes for CASSLWRGGYNEQFF.

In regard to this clonotype: A much more abundant neighbour one base away suggests this may be a read error. The chain has TRBV27 and TRBJ2-3; TRBD1 matches at 10 bases. Germline V lookup: CDR1 MNHEY, CDR2 SMNVEV (reference sequence). This CDR3 is 16 amino acids long. In DNA form, the CDR3 reads TGTGTCAGCAGTTTATTAGGGACAGGGGGCACAGATACGCAGTATTTT. As protein: CVSSLLGTGGTDTQYF.

On this clonotype: This may be a read error, as it is one base from a much larger clone. The chain is built from TRBV10-3 and TRBJ1-2; D unclear. Between the trimmed V and J ends, which lost 3 bases and 4 bases, there was a span of 15 bases. The CDR3 covers 15 residues. CDR1 ENHRY and CDR2 SYGVKD come from the germline V gene. The CDR3 reads CAISEGPVSRYGYTF. The CDR3 coding sequence is TGTGCCATCAGTGAAGGTCCAGTCAGCCGCTATGGCTACACCTTC.

A word on this clonotype: A read error may explain this, as a much larger clone is one base away. This sequence joins TRBV20-1 and TRBJ1-5; 9 bases are a match to TRBD1. V gave up 4 bases and J gave up 6 bases; unmatched junction bases: 10. CDR3 length: 15 residues. Germline lookup yields CDR1 DFQATT and CDR2 SNEGSKA (reference sequence). The CDR3 protein is CSAKKTGGMGQPQHF. The DNA of the CDR3 is TGCAGTGCTAAGAAGACAGGGGGGATGGGTCAGCCCCAGCATTTT.

This rearrangement joins TRBV7-6 to TRBJ1-2, with TRBD1 identical over 7 bases. CDR1 is SGHVS, CDR2 FNYEAQ, per germline. This CDR3 has 14 residues. J lost 8 bases, V lost 6 bases, and 12 bases had no gene match. The CDR3 DNA sequence: TGTGCCAGCAGTGACAAGACAGGGTTTAGGGGCTACACCTTC. It is translated as CASSDKTGFRGYTF.

V gene TRBV9 combines with J gene TRBJ1-6; 8 bases are a match to TRBD1. CDR3 length equals 15 residues. Germline CDR1 and CDR2: SGDLS and YYNGEE. J gave up 9 bases and V 3 bases, and 8 bases lay outside the gene matches. The CDR3 nucleotides are TGTGCCAGCAGCGCACTCGGGACAGGTGGTTCACCCCTCCACTTT. Residues: CASSALGTGGSPLHF.

Many counts were recorded for this clonotype. V and J are TRBV9 and TRBJ2-1, with TRBD2 as a possible D gene (6 bases). With 0 bases removed from V and 5 bases from J, the gap between germline ends came to 9 bases. Germline-derived CDR1 and CDR2 are SGDLS and YYNGEE. The CDR3 has 14 residues. Here the CDR3 DNA reads TGTGCCAGCAGCGTAGTGGGACTCAACAATGAGCAGTTCTTC. Translation: CASSVVGLNNEQFF. Combining the CDR3 with reference TRBV9 and TRBJ2-1 gives the whole variable domain DSGVTQTPKHLITATGQRVTLRCSPRSGDLSVYWYQQSLDQGLQFLIQYYNGEERAKGNILERFSAQQFPDLHSELNLSSLELGDSALYFCASSVVGLNNEQFFGPGTRLTVL.

The chain is built from TRBV11-3 and TRBJ1-1, with D possibly being TRBD1 (5 bases). The germline gives CDR1 SGHNT, CDR2 YENEEA. V lost 5 bases and J lost 11, with 15 bases in between. The CDR3 is 12 residues long. The CDR3 is CASSRDFSWAFF. In DNA, the CDR3 is TGTGCCAGCAGCCGGGACTTCAGCTGGGCTTTCTTT.

This clonotype appeared a few times. The J gene is TRBJ2-3, the V gene TRBV18; possible D gene TRBD1, 6 bases. Trimming removed 3 bases from V and 1 base from J, with 8 bases in between. CDR3 length: 14 residues. Germline lookup yields CDR1 KGHSH and CDR2 LQKENI. CDR3 residues: CASSPNRGTDTQYF. CDR3 bases: TGTGCCAGCTCACCGAACAGGGGCACAGATACGCAGTATTTT. Filled out from reference TRBV18 and TRBJ2-3, the complete variable domain reads NAGVMQNPRHLVRRRGQEARLRCSPMKGHSHVYWYRQLPEEGLKFMVYLQKENIIDESGMPKERFSAEFPKEGPSILRIQQVVRGDSAAYFCASSPNRGTDTQYFGPGTRLTVL.

At least ten counts were recorded for this clonotype. This chain joins TRBV20-1 and TRBJ2-2, with D tentatively TRBD2 (5 bases). The CDR3 totals 13 residues. Germline V gives CDR1 DFQATT, CDR2 SNEGSKA (reference sequence). V was pared by 4 bases and J by 2 bases, with 8 bases between. CDR3 residues: CSAKDLNTGELFF. The CDR3 coding sequence is TGCAGTGCTAAGGACTTAAACACCGGGGAGCTGTTTTTT.

At least ten counts were recorded for this clonotype. V usage is TRBV6-4 and J usage is TRBJ2-3; 9 nucleotides agree with TRBD2. Germline trimming cut 6 bases from V and 4 bases from J; bases unmatched to any gene: 8. The CDR3 consists of 15 residues. CDR1 is MRHNA, CDR2 SNTAGT, per germline. The CDR3 nucleotides read TGTGCCAGCAGCGCGGCGACTAGCGGCGCAGATACGCAGTATTTT. Translating it yields CASSAATSGADTQYF.

This clonotype was detected many times. The chain couples TRBV7-2 to TRBJ2-3, with 10 nucleotides matching TRBD1. V dropped 0 bases and J dropped 5; count of bases not matched to a gene: 8. Germline V lookup: CDR1 SGHTA, CDR2 FQGNSA. CDR3 length equals 17 residues. In DNA form, the CDR3 reads TGTGCCAGCAGCTTAGCGTATCTGGGACAGGGGTTAGATACGCAGTATTTT. Translated, it gives CASSLAYLGQGLDTQYF.

About this clonotype itself: A much larger clone lies one base from this, so it may be a read error. This chain joins TRBV20-1 and TRBJ2-3; perhaps D is TRBD1 or TRBD2 (5 bases each). CDR3 length equals 17 residues. Germline loops: CDR1 DFQATT, CDR2 SNEGSKA (reference sequence). CDR3 sequence: CSARDGTVRVDTDAQYF. The CDR3 nucleotides are TGCAGTGCTAGAGACGGGACCGTAAGGGTTGATACAGATGCGCAGTATTTT.

This clonotype turned up a few times. J is TRBJ2-1 and V is TRBV5-6; the match to TRBD1 covers 8 bases. Germline V gives CDR1 SGHDT, CDR2 YYEEEE. This CDR3 is 17 amino acids long. Losses at the gene ends were 3 bases for V and 4 bases for J; bases not matched to a gene: 12. The DNA for the CDR3 is TGTGCCAGCAGCTCTGGAGACAGGGGAGTTAGGTACAATGAGCAGTTCTTC. Residues: CASSSGDRGVRYNEQFF. Variable domain in full (rest from reference TRBV5-6 and TRBJ2-1): DAGVTQSPTHLIKTRGQQVTLRCSPKSGHDTVSWYQQALGQGPQFIFQYYEEEERQRGNFPDRFSGHQFPNYSSELNVNALLLGDSALYLCASSSGDRGVRYNEQFFGPGTRLTVL.

The chain employs TRBV27 and TRBJ2-7; D not certain. CDR3 length equals 15 residues. Per germline, CDR1 MNHEY and CDR2 SMNVEV (reference sequence). V was cut by 6 bases and J by 3 bases, with 18 bases left in between. CDR3 DNA sequence: TGTGCCAGCAGCCGCGCTATGGTGGCCGGCTACGAGCAGTACTTC. Amino acid sequence: CASSRAMVAGYEQYF.